This TCR beta chain is drawn from a study of cytomegalovirus exposure and HLA in healthy donors. The CDR3 covers 15 residues. Trimming cost V 6 bases and J 5 bases; bases outside gene matches: 9. The germline CDR1 and CDR2 sequences are MDHEN and SYDVKM. The PCR employed 60 Vbeta primers together with 13 Jbeta primers. Repertoires were generated with immunoSEQ multiplex PCR, while TCRdb's copy carries only in-frame clones and drops some. The data show some 85,000 clones, around 78% seen once. Sequencing used PBMCs. The genes are TRBV28 and TRBJ2-3, with TRBD2 identical over 9 bases. This receptor was identified in a woman aged 40 to 50 in good health and CMV-seropositive. CDR3 region: CASRTGGRARDTQYF. The CDR3 coding sequence is TGTGCCAGCAGAACTGGCGGGAGGGCGAGAGATACGCAGTATTTT.